The entry that follows covers one T cell receptor beta chain sequence. This record comes from a study of blood T cell repertoires in COVID-19. Study-wide context: COVID-19 samples collected from the United States, Italy and Spain covered acute and convalescent phases. In each case, the material was cDNA or gDNA derived from T cells, B-cell-depleted T cells, or PBMCs.

Trimming cost V 4 bases and J 4 bases, with 11 bases left between them. CDR3 length equals 13 residues. Germline lookup yields CDR1 MDHEN and CDR2 SYDVKM. Authors' analysis steps: Researchers report that nucleated cell counts were estimated from reference gene primer amplification. Sequenced by immunoSEQ multiplex PCR; TCRdb stores in-frame clones only, minus some. The DNA gave D and trimming, while V, J and clone size come from that table. The sample has approximately 180,000 clones, 80% to 95% seen once. The chain uses TRBV28 and TRBJ2-7; D is undetermined. Sequenced input: peripheral blood. The receptor's source is a man in his forties or fifties with acute or convalescent COVID-19. CDR3 sequence (DNA): TGTGCCAGCAGTTCTCCTGGAGAATACGAGCAGTACTTC. Protein product: CASSSPGEYEQYF.